This TCR beta chain emerged from a study of blood T cells in healthy people across ages. Findings and limits, study-wide: From one million sequenced T cells, diversity estimates were lower bounds.

Losses at the gene ends were 3 bases for V and 6 bases for J; bases not matched to a gene: 9. The CDR3 is 14 residues long. Germline-derived CDR1 and CDR2 are SQVTM and ANQGSEA. As regards this clonotype: Its target is not known.

The authors ran a second PCR of about 7 to 12 cycles using a sample-barcoded 5' primer and a J-beta primer mix. TCRdb re-called the 5' RACE reads with MiXCR, one entry per CDR3 protein. Of about 770,000 distinct CDR3 sequences listed, roughly 44% are singletons. The V gene is TRBV29-1, the J gene TRBJ2-3, with 7 bases fitting TRBD2. The origin of this receptor is a man in his 60s in good health. The material sequenced was blood. CDR3 protein: CSVEGQAGSDTQYF. In DNA form, the CDR3 reads TGCAGCGTTGAGGGTCAAGCGGGAAGCGATACGCAGTATTTT.